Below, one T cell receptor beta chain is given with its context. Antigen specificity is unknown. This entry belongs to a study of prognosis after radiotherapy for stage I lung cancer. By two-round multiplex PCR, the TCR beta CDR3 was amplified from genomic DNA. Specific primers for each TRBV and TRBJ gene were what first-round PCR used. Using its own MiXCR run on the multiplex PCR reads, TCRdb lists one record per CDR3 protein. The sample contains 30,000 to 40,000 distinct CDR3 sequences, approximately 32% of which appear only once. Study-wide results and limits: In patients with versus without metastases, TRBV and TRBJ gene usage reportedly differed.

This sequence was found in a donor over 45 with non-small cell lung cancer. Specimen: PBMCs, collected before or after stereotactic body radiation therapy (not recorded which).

The CDR3 region has the DNA TGTGCCAGCAACTTCGGGTACAACAGCCCACGGGGATTCTCTGGGGCCAACGTCCTGACTTTC. It encodes CASNFGYNSPRGFSGANVLTF. J is TRBJ2-6 and V is TRBV2, with a possible D match to TRBD2 (5 bases). The germline V gene has CDR1 SNHLY and CDR2 FYNNEI. The germline V and J ends were trimmed by 7 bases and 0 bases, with 28 bases remaining between them. The CDR3 runs to 21 residues.